The 13 T cell receptor beta chains presented below share a single source sample, sequenced in a study of blood T cell repertoires in COVID-19. Method: immunoSEQ multiplex PCR; TCRdb's copy keeps in-frame clones and lacks some. Of a few hundred thousand clones listed, more than 70% are singletons. The sequenced material came from peripheral blood. These receptors were collected from a woman aged 25 to 39 with COVID-19, enrolled during active disease.

The chain joins TRBV24-1 to TRBJ2-1; possibly TRBD2 for D (5 bases). V was pared by 9 bases and J by 5 bases, with 10 bases between. Germline-derived CDR1 and CDR2 are KGHDR and SFDVKD. This CDR3 region has 12 residues. CDR3 loop: CATRGHNNEQFF. CDR3 sequence (DNA): TGTGCCACCCGCGGGCACAACAATGAGCAGTTCTTC.

This clone occurred a few times. The rearrangement links TRBV29-1 to TRBJ1-1; 9 nucleotides align to TRBD1. The CDR3 length is 14 residues. Germline lookup yields CDR1 SQVTM and CDR2 ANQGSEA. V shed 0 bases and J 4 bases; nucleotides not matched to a gene: 3. CDR3: CSVEEGDRATEAFF. The CDR3 DNA reads TGCAGCGTTGAAGAAGGGGACAGGGCCACTGAAGCTTTCTTT.

The rearrangement joins TRBV3-1 (or the pseudogene TRBV3-2) to TRBJ1-2; 9 nucleotides align to TRBD1. This CDR3 region has 14 residues. Trimming removed 3 bases from V and 8 bases from J; junction bases left unmatched: 7. Germline CDR1 reads LGHDT; CDR2 reads YNNKEL (reference sequence). The CDR3 spells CASSHTGGWGGYTF. The CDR3 coding sequence is TGTGCCAGCAGCCACACAGGGGGCTGGGGAGGCTACACCTTC.

This chain joins TRBV6-2 or TRBV6-3 and TRBJ1-2; D perhaps matches TRBD1 (5 bases). Trimming removed 0 bases at V and 6 bases at J, with 8 bases between. The CDR3 has 13 residues. Germline assignment: CDR1 MNHEY and CDR2 SVGEGT. CDR3 nucleotide sequence: TGTGCCAGCAGTTACTCAGGGGTGGATGGCTACACCTTC. As protein: CASSYSGVDGYTF.

In this sample, this clone turned up once. The chain combines TRBV30 with TRBJ2-1; 7 positions agree with TRBD2. The CDR3 length is 15 residues. Germline loops: CDR1 GTSNPN, CDR2 SVGIG (reference sequence). Trimming at V came to 2 bases and at J to 5 bases, leaving 9 bases not matched to a gene. CDR3 loop: CAWSLGGSADNEQFF. CDR3 DNA: TGTGCCTGGAGTTTGGGCGGGAGCGCGGACAATGAGCAGTTCTTC.

This chain joins TRBV7-2 and TRBJ2-3; TRBD2 matches at 8 bases. V dropped 5 bases and J dropped 3; count of bases not matched to a gene: 13. The CDR3 length is 17 residues. Germline CDR1 reads SGHTA; CDR2 reads FQGNSA. The CDR3 spells CASSNRSGNLWTDTQYF. The DNA for the CDR3 is TGTGCCAGCAGCAACCGTAGCGGGAATCTTTGGACAGATACGCAGTATTTT.

This clone occurred a few times. The genes are TRBV18 and TRBJ1-1; perhaps TRBD1 as D (5 bases). The CDR3 contains 15 residues. Germline V CDR1 and CDR2: KGHSH, LQKENI. Deletions cut 2 bases from V and 1 base from J, with 11 bases between. DNA of the CDR3: TGTGCCAGCTCACCATGGGCGGGGGAGAACACTGAAGCTTTCTTT. Protein: CASSPWAGENTEAFF.

The chain is built from TRBV18 and TRBJ2-1; possibly TRBD1 for D (6 bases). The V gene lost 3 bases and the J gene lost 5 bases, with 14 bases spanning the gap. The CDR3 extends over 15 amino acids. Germline V gene sequence: CDR1 KGHSH, CDR2 LQKENI. CDR3 region: CASSPRDIQDNEQFF. The CDR3 DNA sequence: TGTGCCAGCTCACCCCGGGACATCCAGGACAATGAGCAGTTCTTC.

The CDR3: CATSDLLAPYNEQFF. In nucleotides, the CDR3 is TGTGCCACCAGTGACCTCTTGGCCCCCTACAATGAGCAGTTCTTC. The chain carries TRBV24-1 and TRBJ2-1; no reliable D call. From germline, CDR1 is KGHDR and CDR2 SFDVKD. The V gene lost 4 bases and the J gene lost 2 bases, with 11 bases spanning the gap. The CDR3 is 15 residues long.

The chain joins TRBV24-1 to TRBJ2-3; D is perhaps TRBD2 (6 bases). CDR1 and CDR2 (germline): KGHDR, SFDVKD. V lost 4 bases and J lost 2, with 18 bases in between. The CDR3 spans 17 residues. CDR3 in DNA: TGTGCCACCAGTGACCGAACGGGACTTCAATACACAGATACGCAGTATTTT. It translates to CATSDRTGLQYTDTQYF.

The chain uses TRBV29-1 and TRBJ1-1; D gene ambiguous. The ends were cut back, 3 bases at V and 0 bases at J, with 11 bases in the middle. CDR1 is SQVTM and CDR2 is ANQGSEA in the germline V gene. The CDR3 length is 14 residues. The DNA for the CDR3 is TGCAGCGTTGATTCGGCGGGTTTGAACACTGAAGCTTTCTTT. Its translation: CSVDSAGLNTEAFF. Combining the CDR3 with reference TRBV29-1 and TRBJ1-1 gives the whole variable domain SAVISQKPSRDICQRGTSLTIQCQVDSQVTMMFWYRQQPGQSLTLIATANQGSEATYESGFVIDKFPISRPNLTFSTLTVSNMSPEDSSIYLCSVDSAGLNTEAFFGQGTRLTVV.

J is TRBJ2-5 and V is TRBV25-1, with a weak D call TRBD2 (6 bases). This CDR3 comprises 14 residues. Germline V gene lookup returns CDR1 MGHDK and CDR2 SYGVNS. Trimming shortened V by 4 bases and J by 2 bases, and 11 bases separated the two germline ends. The DNA for the CDR3 is TGTGCCAGCAGTGGACTAGTGCTGCAAGAGACCCAGTACTTC. Amino acid sequence: CASSGLVLQETQYF.

The genes are TRBV19 and TRBJ2-5; D call uncertain. The germline V gene has CDR1 LNHDA and CDR2 SQIVND (reference sequence). The CDR3 extends over 13 amino acids. V was cut by 7 bases and J by 2 bases, with 11 bases left in between. CDR3 loop: CASKMPEQETQYF. The CDR3 DNA sequence: TGTGCCAGTAAAATGCCCGAGCAAGAGACCCAGTACTTC. The full variable domain, completed using reference TRBV19 and TRBJ2-5, is DGGITQSPKYLFRKEGQNVTLSCEQNLNHDAMYWYRQDPGQGLRLIYYSQIVNDFQKGDIAEGYSVSREKKESFPLTVTSAQKNPTAFYLCASKMPEQETQYFGPGTRLLVL.